The clone carrying this T cell receptor beta chain was recorded many times. Antigen: not known. After removal of 1 base from V and 4 bases from J, the junction contained 7 bases not matched to a gene. This CDR3 region has 16 residues. Germline V gene sequence: CDR1 GTSNPN, CDR2 SVGIG (reference sequence). The record originates from a study of early T cells in non-severe SARS-CoV-2 infection. TCRdb redid the calling of the 5' RACE reads with MiXCR, one entry per CDR3 protein. This sample yields 27,000 or so distinct CDR3 sequences, of which 5.5% to 8% are seen a single time; about a third belongs to the top ten. Study findings and constraints: Database matching using VDJdb favored anti-spike CD8 responses, with private and CD4 specificities left missing.

This sequence originates from an adult who was a healthcare worker with PCR-confirmed SARS-CoV-2 infection or an uninfected control (not recorded which). The chain uses TRBV30 and TRBJ2-3; 11 bases fit TRBD2. Sequencing was performed on whole blood. As DNA, the CDR3 is TGTGCCTGGAGTGGGGCGGCTAGCGGGAGGCCAGATACGCAGTATTTT. Translation gives CAWSGAASGRPDTQYF.